Listed below are T cell receptor beta chains from one sample, sequenced in a study of blood T cell repertoires in COVID-19. Libraries were prepared by immunoSEQ multiplex PCR; TCRdb keeps only in-frame clonotypes and omits some of them. The table has 250,000 to 300,000 clones, around nine tenths seen once. Sequenced: PBMCs or T cells enriched from blood (not recorded which). Source of these receptors: a young woman who had recovered from COVID-19. Both conserved end residues are part of each CDR3. A D gene is named only where the DNA matches it firmly. Size tells how often a clone was seen (once, few, many) or the class of an expanded clone, and some rows leave it out.

>.|.|TRBV12-3/TRBV12-4|TRBJ1-5
TGTGCCAGCAGACCGAACAGGGATCAGCCCCAGCATTTT
CASRPNRDQPQHF
>.|.|TRBV12-3/TRBV12-4|TRBJ1-2
TGTGCCAGCAGAACCAGGGCTGACTATGGCTACACCTTC
CASRTRADYGYTF
>few|.|TRBV7-9|TRBJ1-2
TGTGCCAGCAGCTTAGACGGGAAGGGTGGTACCTTCTTC
CASSLDGKGGTFF
>.|.|TRBV4-2|TRBJ2-7
TGTGCCAGCAGCCAAGAATTGACAGACTACGAGCAGTACTTC
CASSQELTDYEQYF
>.|.|TRBV20-1|TRBJ2-1
TGCAGTGCAACGGGTCATGAGCAGTTCTTC
CSATGHEQFF
>few|.|TRBV6-4|TRBJ1-5
TGTGCCAGCAGCCCTTCCAGGGATCTGCCCCAGCATTTT
CASSPSRDLPQHF
>.|.|TRBV7-2|TRBJ1-5
TGTGCCAGCAGCTTATTCGACATAAATCAGCCCCAGCATTTT
CASSLFDINQPQHF
>.|.|TRBV29-1|TRBJ1-4
TGCAGCGTTGAGTCGCGGGGTGAAAAACTGTTTTTT
CSVESRGEKLFF
>.|.|TRBV6-5|TRBJ1-4
TGTGCCAGCAGTTCATCCGGGACTAATGAAAAACTGTTTTTT
CASSSSGTNEKLFF
>.|.|TRBV30|TRBJ1-2
TGTGCCTGGAGTACGGGGGGCGGGTACTATGGCTACACCTTC
CAWSTGGGYYGYTF
>.|.|TRBV7-2|TRBJ1-5
TGTGCCAGCAGCAGCAGGGGAGGGAATCAGCCCCAGCATTTT
CASSSRGGNQPQHF
>.|.|TRBV28|TRBJ2-3
TGTGCCAGCAGTTTCCCGGGGAGCGGAGATACGCAGTATTTT
CASSFPGSGDTQYF
>.|.|TRBV6-5|TRBJ1-1
TGTGCCAGCAGTTACGCCCTGAGGGCGGGGACTGAAGCTTTCTTT
CASSYALRAGTEAFF
>.|TRBD1|TRBV6-4|TRBJ1-2
TGTGCCACCAGGGACAGTAGCTATGGCTACACCTTC
CATRDSSYGYTF
>.|.|TRBV24-1|TRBJ1-5
TGTGCCACCAGTGATGCAGGGGCGGGTCAGCCCCAGCATTTT
CATSDAGAGQPQHF
>once|.|TRBV4-3|TRBJ2-3
TGCGCCAGCAGTCCGACAGCCAGCACAGATACGCAGTATTTT
CASSPTASTDTQYF
>.|TRBD2|TRBV5-1|TRBJ2-2
TGCGCCAGCAGCTTAGCACTAGCGGATACCGGGGAGCTGTTTTTT
CASSLALADTGELFF
>.|.|TRBV28|TRBJ2-3
TGTGCCAGCTGCCCCGAGACAGTTACAGATACGCAGTATTTT
CASCPETVTDTQYF
>.|.|TRBV18|TRBJ2-1
TGTGCCAGCTCACCCGACAGGAGCTCCTACAATGAGCAGTTCTTC
CASSPDRSSYNEQFF
>.|TRBD1|TRBV7-9|TRBJ1-2
TGTGCCAGCAGCCCACCCGGGACAGGGGACAACTATGGCTACACCTTC
CASSPPGTGDNYGYTF
>few|TRBD2|TRBV7-2|TRBJ2-2
TGTGCCAGCAGCTTACGCGGGGGGGACACCGGGGAGCTGTTTTTT
CASSLRGGDTGELFF
>.|TRBD2|TRBV19|TRBJ2-1
TGTGCCAGTAGTGAAACAGCGGGAGGGCGATACAATGAGCAGTTCTTC
CASSETAGGRYNEQFF
>.|.|TRBV28|TRBJ1-2
TGTGCCAGCAAACTTGGGCAGGGCGGCTATGGCTACACCTTC
CASKLGQGGYGYTF
>.|TRBD2|TRBV28|TRBJ2-1
TGTGCCAGCAGTCCCCCTTTAGCGGGGTACAATGAGCAGTTCTTC
CASSPPLAGYNEQFF
>.|TRBD1|TRBV5-6|TRBJ2-1
TGTGCCAGCAGCTCCCAGGGACAGGAATACAATGAGCAGTTCTTC
CASSSQGQEYNEQFF